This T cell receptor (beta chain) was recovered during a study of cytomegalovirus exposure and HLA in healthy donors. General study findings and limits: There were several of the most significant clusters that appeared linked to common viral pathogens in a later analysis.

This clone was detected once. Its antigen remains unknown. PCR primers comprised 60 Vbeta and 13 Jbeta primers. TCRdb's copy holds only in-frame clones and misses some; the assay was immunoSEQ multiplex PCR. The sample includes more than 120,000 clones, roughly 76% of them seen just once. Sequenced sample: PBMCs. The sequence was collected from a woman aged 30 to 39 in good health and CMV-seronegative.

CDR3 bases: TGTGCCAGCAGTGGACAGGGGGGCCACTCCTACAATGAGCAGTTCTTC. It translates to CASSGQGGHSYNEQFF. The chain carries TRBV2 and TRBJ2-1; 9 nucleotides agree with TRBD1. In germline, CDR1 is SNHLY, CDR2 FYNNEI. J was trimmed by 0 bases and V by 4 bases; bases with no gene match: 4. The CDR3 extends over 16 amino acids.